The rows below give T cell receptor beta chains drawn from one sample of a study of T cell changes during pregnancy in multiple sclerosis. Some clones are missing from TCRdb's copy, which holds only in-frame ones; the method was immunoSEQ multiplex PCR. The top ten clones hold roughly 0.72% of a sample with around 40,000 clones, roughly nine tenths of them seen once. The material was CD4+ T cells from peripheral blood mononuclear cells, obtained in the third trimester of pregnancy. The origin of the receptors is a female donor with multiple sclerosis, enrolled in a pregnancy study. The CDR3 runs from the conserved cysteine through the conserved F or W. Each record gives: D gene, V gene, J gene, CDR3 DNA, CDR3 protein. The D gene is left open where the match is weak.

.	TRBV19	TRBJ2-2	TGTGCCAGTAGTATAGGAGACAGTTACACCGGGGAGCTGTTTTTT	CASSIGDSYTGELFF
TRBD1	TRBV5-1	TRBJ2-5	TGCGCCAGCAGCTCGGGACAGGGTGAGCAAGAGACCCAGTACTTC	CASSSGQGEQETQYF
TRBD1	TRBV27	TRBJ2-3	TGTGCCAGCAGTTTATCTGGGACAGGCCCCGGGACCACGAGAACCACAGATACGCAGTATTTT	CASSLSGTGPGTTRTTDTQYF
.	TRBV19	TRBJ1-1	TGTGCCAGTAGTATAAGGGGGATGGACACTGAAGCTTTCTTT	CASSIRGMDTEAFF
TRBD2	TRBV19	TRBJ2-5	TGTGCCAGTAGTACTAGCGGGGCCCAAGAGACCCAGTACTTC	CASSTSGAQETQYF
TRBD2	TRBV13	TRBJ2-1	TGTGCCAGCAGCCAGGGACTAGCGGGGATCAATGAGCAGTTCTTC	CASSQGLAGINEQFF
.	TRBV30	TRBJ2-5	TGTGCCTGGAGTGTTCTGAGAGAGACCCAGTACTTC	CAWSVLRETQYF
TRBD2	TRBV5-1	TRBJ2-1	TGCGCCAGCAGCCTACCCATAGCGGGAGGGCCAAGGAATGAGCAGTTCTTC	CASSLPIAGGPRNEQFF
.	TRBV5-1	TRBJ2-3	TGCGCCAGCAGCTTGGCCTCAGATACGCAGTATTTT	CASSLASDTQYF
.	TRBV7-9	TRBJ2-7	TGTGCCAGCAGCTTCTTGGGGGGAGCGGCTAGCTACGAGCAGTACTTC	CASSFLGGAASYEQYF
TRBD2	TRBV13	TRBJ2-2	TGTGCCAGCAGCTTACTTGCGGGAGGGTTCGCGAACACCGGGGAGCTGTTTTTT	CASSLLAGGFANTGELFF
TRBD1	TRBV10-3	TRBJ2-7	TGTGCCACCCGCCAGGGACAGGGGGCCTACGAGCAGTACTTC	CATRQGQGAYEQYF
.	TRBV7-9	TRBJ1-4	TGTGCCAGCAGCCAGAAATTGGAAAAACTGTTTTTT	CASSQKLEKLFF
TRBD1	TRBV6-1	TRBJ1-5	TGTGCCAGCAGCGGACAGGGGGATAGCAATCAGCCCCAGCATTTT	CASSGQGDSNQPQHF
TRBD2	TRBV5-1	TRBJ2-1	TGCGCCAGCAGCTTAAGTTCGGGAGGGCTACTCAATGAGCAGTTCTTC	CASSLSSGGLLNEQFF
TRBD2	TRBV7-9	TRBJ2-3	TGTGCCAGCAGCTTAAAGTGGGAGCGGGAGGGCACAGATACGCAGTATTTT	CASSLKWEREGTDTQYF
TRBD2	TRBV6-1	TRBJ2-3	TGTGCCAGCAGTGAAACCTGGACTAGCGGGAGGCCAGATACGCAGTATTTT	CASSETWTSGRPDTQYF
.	TRBV11-2	TRBJ2-2	TGTGCCAGCAGCCCCAACGGGTACGGCGGGGAGCTGTTTTTT	CASSPNGYGGELFF
.	TRBV14	TRBJ2-5	TGTGCCAGCAGCCAAGACGCAGGACTGAACCAAGAGACCCAGTACTTC	CASSQDAGLNQETQYF
TRBD1	TRBV19	TRBJ2-3	TGCTTTGATCGGCAACTAGGACAGGGGGCTTCAGATACGCAGTATTTT	CFDRQLGQGASDTQYF
.	TRBV5-1	TRBJ2-2	TGCGCCAGCAGCCTCGGTTTGAACACCGGGGAGCTGTTTTTT	CASSLGLNTGELFF
TRBD1	TRBV9	TRBJ2-7	TGTGCCAGCAGCGTCGCGGACAGGGGAGGTTACGAGCAGTACTTC	CASSVADRGGYEQYF
TRBD2	TRBV7-9	TRBJ2-7	TGTGCCAGCAGCTCCCGCCCCCTAGCGGGAGGGGAAGAGCAGTACTTC	CASSSRPLAGGEEQYF
.	TRBV28	TRBJ1-4	TGTGCCAGCAGCCCCCAGGGAGGCGAAAAACTGTTTTTT	CASSPQGGEKLFF
TRBD1	TRBV2	TRBJ2-1	TGTGCCAGCAGCGGGACAGTGGGTGAGCAGTTCTTC	CASSGTVGEQFF
.	TRBV18	TRBJ2-3	TGTGCCAGCTCACCACGGACTGGCACAGATACGCAGTATTTT	CASSPRTGTDTQYF
TRBD1	TRBV5-1	TRBJ2-7	TGCGCCAGCAGTTCCCCGGGACAGAGGATCTACGAGCAGTACTTC	CASSSPGQRIYEQYF